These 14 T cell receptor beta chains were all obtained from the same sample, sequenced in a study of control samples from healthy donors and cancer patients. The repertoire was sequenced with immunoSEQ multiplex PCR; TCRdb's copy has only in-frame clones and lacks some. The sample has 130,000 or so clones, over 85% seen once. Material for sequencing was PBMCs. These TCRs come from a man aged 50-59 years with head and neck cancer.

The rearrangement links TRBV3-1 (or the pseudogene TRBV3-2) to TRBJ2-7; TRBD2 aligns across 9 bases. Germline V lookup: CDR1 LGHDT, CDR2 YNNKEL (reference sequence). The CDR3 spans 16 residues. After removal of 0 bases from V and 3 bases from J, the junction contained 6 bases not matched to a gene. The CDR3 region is CASSQDLGSGSYEQYF. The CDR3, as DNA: TGTGCCAGCAGCCAAGACCTGGGTAGCGGGAGCTACGAGCAGTACTTC.

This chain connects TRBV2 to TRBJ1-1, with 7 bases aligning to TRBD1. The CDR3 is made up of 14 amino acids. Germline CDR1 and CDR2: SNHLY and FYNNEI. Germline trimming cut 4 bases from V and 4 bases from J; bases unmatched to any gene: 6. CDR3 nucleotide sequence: TGTGCCAGCAGTGCAACAGGGGAGACCACTGAAGCTTTCTTT. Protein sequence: CASSATGETTEAFF.

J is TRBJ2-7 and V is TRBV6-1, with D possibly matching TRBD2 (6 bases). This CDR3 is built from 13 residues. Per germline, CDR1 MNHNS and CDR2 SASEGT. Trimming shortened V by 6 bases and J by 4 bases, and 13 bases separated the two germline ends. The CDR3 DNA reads TGTGCCAGCAGCTCGGGGGTGGGGTACGAGCAGTACTTC. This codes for CASSSGVGYEQYF.

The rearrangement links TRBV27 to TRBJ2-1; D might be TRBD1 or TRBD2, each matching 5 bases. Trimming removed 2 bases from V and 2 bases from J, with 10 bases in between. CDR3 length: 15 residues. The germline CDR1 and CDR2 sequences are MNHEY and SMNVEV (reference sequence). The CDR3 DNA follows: TGTGCCAGCAGTTTAAACGGGGCAACCTACAATGAGCAGTTCTTC. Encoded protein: CASSLNGATYNEQFF.

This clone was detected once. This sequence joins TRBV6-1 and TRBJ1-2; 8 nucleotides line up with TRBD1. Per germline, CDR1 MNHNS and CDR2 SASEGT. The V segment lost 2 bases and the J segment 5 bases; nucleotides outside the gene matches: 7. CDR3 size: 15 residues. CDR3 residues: CASSELRDRIYGYTF. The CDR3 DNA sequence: TGTGCCAGCAGTGAATTACGGGACAGGATATATGGCTACACCTTC.

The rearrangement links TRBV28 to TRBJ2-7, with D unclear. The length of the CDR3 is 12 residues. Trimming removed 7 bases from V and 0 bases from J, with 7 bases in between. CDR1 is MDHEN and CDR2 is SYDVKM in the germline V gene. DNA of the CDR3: TGTGCCAGCAACACCCACTCCTACGAGCAGTACTTC. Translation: CASNTHSYEQYF.

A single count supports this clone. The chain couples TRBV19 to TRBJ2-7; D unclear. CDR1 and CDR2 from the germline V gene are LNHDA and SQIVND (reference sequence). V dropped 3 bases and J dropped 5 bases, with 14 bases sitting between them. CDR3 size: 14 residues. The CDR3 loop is CASSIAITSDEQYF. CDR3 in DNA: TGTGCCAGTAGTATCGCAATTACTTCGGACGAGCAGTACTTC. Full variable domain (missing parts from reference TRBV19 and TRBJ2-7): DGGITQSPKYLFRKEGQNVTLSCEQNLNHDAMYWYRQDPGQGLRLIYYSQIVNDFQKGDIAEGYSVSREKKESFPLTVTSAQKNPTAFYLCASSIAITSDEQYFGPGTRLTVT.

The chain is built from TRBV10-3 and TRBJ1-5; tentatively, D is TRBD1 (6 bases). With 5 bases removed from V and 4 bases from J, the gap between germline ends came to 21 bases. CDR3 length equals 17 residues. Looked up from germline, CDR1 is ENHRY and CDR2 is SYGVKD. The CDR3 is CAISPDSLGRYNQPQHF. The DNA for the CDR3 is TGTGCCATCAGTCCGGACAGTTTAGGCAGGTATAATCAGCCCCAGCATTTT.

This chain's CDR3 is CASSLATGTLSEQFF. The DNA for the CDR3 is TGTGCCAGCAGCTTAGCTACCGGGACATTAAGTGAGCAGTTCTTC. This chain links TRBV7-2 with TRBJ2-1; perhaps TRBD1 as D (6 bases). V lost 0 bases, J lost 9 bases, and 15 bases lay in between. Germline lookup yields CDR1 SGHTA and CDR2 FQGNSA. This CDR3 has 15 residues.

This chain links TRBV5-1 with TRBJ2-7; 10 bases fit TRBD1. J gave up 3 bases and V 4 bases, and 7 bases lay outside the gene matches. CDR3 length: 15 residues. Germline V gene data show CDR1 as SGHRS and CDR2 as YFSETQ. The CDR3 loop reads CASSLGGTGDYEQYF. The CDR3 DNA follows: TGCGCCAGCAGCCTGGGTGGGACAGGGGACTACGAGCAGTACTTC.

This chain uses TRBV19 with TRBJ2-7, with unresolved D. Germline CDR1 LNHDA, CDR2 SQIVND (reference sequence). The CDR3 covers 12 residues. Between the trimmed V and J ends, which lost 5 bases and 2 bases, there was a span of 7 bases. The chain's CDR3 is CASSPGPYEQYF. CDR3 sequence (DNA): TGTGCCAGTAGTCCCGGCCCCTACGAGCAGTACTTC. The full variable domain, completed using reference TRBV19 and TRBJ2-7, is DGGITQSPKYLFRKEGQNVTLSCEQNLNHDAMYWYRQDPGQGLRLIYYSQIVNDFQKGDIAEGYSVSREKKESFPLTVTSAQKNPTAFYLCASSPGPYEQYFGPGTRLTVT.

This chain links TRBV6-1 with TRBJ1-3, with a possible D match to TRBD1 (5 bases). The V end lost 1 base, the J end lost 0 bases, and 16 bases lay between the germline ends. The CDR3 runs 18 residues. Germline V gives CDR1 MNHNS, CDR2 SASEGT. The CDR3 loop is CASSEEGGGTASGNTIYF. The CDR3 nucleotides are TGTGCCAGCAGTGAAGAGGGTGGCGGGACTGCCTCTGGAAACACCATATATTTT.

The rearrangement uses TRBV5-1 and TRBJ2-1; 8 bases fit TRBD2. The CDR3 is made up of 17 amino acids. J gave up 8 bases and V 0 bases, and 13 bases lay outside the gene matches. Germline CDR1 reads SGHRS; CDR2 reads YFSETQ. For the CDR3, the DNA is TGCGCCAGCAGCTTGGCCGTGACTAGCGTAATATTGGATGAGCAGTTCTTC. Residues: CASSLAVTSVILDEQFF.

CDR3 protein: CASSLDFSYEQYF. For the CDR3, the DNA is TGTGCCAGCAGCTTAGACTTCTCCTACGAGCAGTACTTC. The rearrangement joins TRBV7-2 to TRBJ2-7; D ambiguous. The V gene's germline CDR1 is SGHTA and CDR2 FQGNSA. The CDR3 sequence is 13 residues long. Trimming stripped 1 base from V and 0 bases from J, with 4 bases between.